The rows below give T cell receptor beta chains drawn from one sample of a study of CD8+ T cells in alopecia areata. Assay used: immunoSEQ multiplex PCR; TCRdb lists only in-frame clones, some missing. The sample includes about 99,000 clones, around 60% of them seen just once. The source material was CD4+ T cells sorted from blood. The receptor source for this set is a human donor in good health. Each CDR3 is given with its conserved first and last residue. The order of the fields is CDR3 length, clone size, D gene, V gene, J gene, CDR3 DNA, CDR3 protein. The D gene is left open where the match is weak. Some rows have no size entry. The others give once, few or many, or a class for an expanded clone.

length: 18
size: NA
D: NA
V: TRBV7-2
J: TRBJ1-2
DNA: TGTGCCAGCAGCCCCCGGGGGGGAGGGTCCACCTTTAACTATGGCTACACCTTC
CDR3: CASSPRGGGSTFNYGYTF

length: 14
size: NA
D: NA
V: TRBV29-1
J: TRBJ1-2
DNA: TGCAGCGTTGAAGGGGGGAACACTAACTATGGCTACACCTTC
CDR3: CSVEGGNTNYGYTF

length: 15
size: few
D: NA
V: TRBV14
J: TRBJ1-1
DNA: TGTGCCAGCAGCCCCCCGGGACTGATGAACACTGAAGCTTTCTTT
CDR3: CASSPPGLMNTEAFF

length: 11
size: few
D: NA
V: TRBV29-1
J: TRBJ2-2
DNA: TGCAGCGGAGGACAGTTCGGGGAGCTGTTTTTT
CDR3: CSGGQFGELFF

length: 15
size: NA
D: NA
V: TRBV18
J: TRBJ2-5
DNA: TGTGCCAGCTCACCACGGCAGGGATACCAAGAGACCCAGTACTTC
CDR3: CASSPRQGYQETQYF

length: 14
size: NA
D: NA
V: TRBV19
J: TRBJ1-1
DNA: TGTGCCAGTAGTATAGAGACCCTGAACACTGAAGCTTTCTTT
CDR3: CASSIETLNTEAFF

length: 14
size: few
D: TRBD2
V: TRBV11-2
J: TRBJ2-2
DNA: TGTGCCAGCAGCGCGGGGGGGCCTAGCGGGGAGCTGTTTTTT
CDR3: CASSAGGPSGELFF

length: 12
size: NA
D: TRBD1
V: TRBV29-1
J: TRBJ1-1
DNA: TGCAGCGCGGGGGGACAGTCAACTGAAGCTTTCTTT
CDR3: CSAGGQSTEAFF

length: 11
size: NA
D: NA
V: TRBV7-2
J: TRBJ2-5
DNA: TGTGCCAGCAGCGCTGAAGAGACCCAGTACTTC
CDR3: CASSAEETQYF

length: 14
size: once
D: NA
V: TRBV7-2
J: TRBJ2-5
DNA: TGTGCCAGCAGCTTAGCCGGGAATTCTGAGACCCAGTACTTC
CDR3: CASSLAGNSETQYF

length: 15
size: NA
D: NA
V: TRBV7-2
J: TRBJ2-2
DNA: TGTGCCAGCAGCTTTACTAGGACGAACACCGGGGAGCTGTTTTTT
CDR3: CASSFTRTNTGELFF

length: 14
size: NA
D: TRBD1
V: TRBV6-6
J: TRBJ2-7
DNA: TGTGCCAGCAGGGACAGGGTCGGGAGCGGCGAGCAGTACTTC
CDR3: CASRDRVGSGEQYF

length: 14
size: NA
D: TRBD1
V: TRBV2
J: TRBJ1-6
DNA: TGTGCCAGCAGTCGACAGGGGGAGAGTTCACCCCTCCACTTT
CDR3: CASSRQGESSPLHF

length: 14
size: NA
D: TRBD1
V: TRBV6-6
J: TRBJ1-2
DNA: TGTGCCAGCAGTTACAGGGGGCGAGCCTATGGCTACACCTTC
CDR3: CASSYRGRAYGYTF

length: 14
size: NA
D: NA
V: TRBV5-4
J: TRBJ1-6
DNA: TGTGCCAGCAGCATAGGACAAGGCTATTCACCCCTCCACTTT
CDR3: CASSIGQGYSPLHF

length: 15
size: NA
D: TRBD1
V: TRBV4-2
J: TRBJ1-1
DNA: TGTGCCAGCAGCCAGGGGACAGGGGGAAGTCCTGAAGCTTTCTTT
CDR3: CASSQGTGGSPEAFF

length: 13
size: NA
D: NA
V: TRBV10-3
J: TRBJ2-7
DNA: TGTGCCATCAGTGGGTGGCAGGGCTCCGAGCAGTACTTC
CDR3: CAISGWQGSEQYF

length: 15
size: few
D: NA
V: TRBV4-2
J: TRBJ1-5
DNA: TGTGCCAGCAGCCAAGAAGGGGTTAGCAATCAGCCCCAGCATTTT
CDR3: CASSQEGVSNQPQHF

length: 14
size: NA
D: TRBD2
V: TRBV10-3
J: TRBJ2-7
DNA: TGTGCCATCAAGACTAGCGGGGGGGCCGGCGAGCAGTACTTC
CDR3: CAIKTSGGAGEQYF

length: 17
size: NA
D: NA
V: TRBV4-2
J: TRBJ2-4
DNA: TGTGCCAGCAGCCAAGATCGAGGGGGTTTGGCCAAAAACATTCAGTACTTC
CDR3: CASSQDRGGLAKNIQYF

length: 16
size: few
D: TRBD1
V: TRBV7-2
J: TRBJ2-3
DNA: TGTGCCAGCAGCTCCGGGACAGGGATCTTCACAGATACGCAGTATTTT
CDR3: CASSSGTGIFTDTQYF

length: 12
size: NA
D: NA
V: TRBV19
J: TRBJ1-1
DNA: TGTGCCAGTAGAAGGGACACGGAGAAAGCTTTCTTT
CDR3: CASRRDTEKAFF

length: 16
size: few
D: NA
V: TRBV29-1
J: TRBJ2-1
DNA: TGCAGCGCGCCCTGGGGGGGCGCATCCTCCTACAATGAGCAGTTCTTC
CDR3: CSAPWGGASSYNEQFF

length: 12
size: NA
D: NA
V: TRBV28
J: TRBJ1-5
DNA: TGTGCCAGCAGGGCGCGGGACCAGCCCCAGCATTTT
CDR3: CASRARDQPQHF

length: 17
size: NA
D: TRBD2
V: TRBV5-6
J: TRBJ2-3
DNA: TGTGCCAGCAGCTTGGCCTCGTTGGGACTAGTACGTGTGGCGCAGTATTTT
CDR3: CASSLASLGLVRVAQYF

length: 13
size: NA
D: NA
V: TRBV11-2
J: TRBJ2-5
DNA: TGTGCCAGCAGCTTAGTCAGGGGTGAGACCCAGTACTTC
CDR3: CASSLVRGETQYF

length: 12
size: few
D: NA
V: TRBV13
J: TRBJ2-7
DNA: TGTGCCAGCAGCAGAGATACCTACGAGCAGTACTTC
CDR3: CASSRDTYEQYF

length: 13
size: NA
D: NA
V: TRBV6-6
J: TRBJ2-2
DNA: TGTGCCAGCAGTTACGCTGCCGCCGGGGAGCTGTTTTTT
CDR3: CASSYAAAGELFF

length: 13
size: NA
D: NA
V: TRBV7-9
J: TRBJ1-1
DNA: TGTGCCAGCAGCTTAAGGACTCAGATAGAAGCTTTCTTT
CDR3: CASSLRTQIEAFF

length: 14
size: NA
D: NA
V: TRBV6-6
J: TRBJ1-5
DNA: TGTGCCAGCAACGCGATGTGGAGCAATCAGCCCCAGCATTTT
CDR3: CASNAMWSNQPQHF

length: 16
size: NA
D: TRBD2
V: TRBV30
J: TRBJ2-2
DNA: TGTGCCTGGAGTGTTGCGGGGGGGCCCCCGGGCGGGGAGCTGTTTTTT
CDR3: CAWSVAGGPPGGELFF

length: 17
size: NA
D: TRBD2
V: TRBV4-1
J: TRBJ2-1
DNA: TGCGCCAGCAGCCAAATCGCGGCGCGGGGGGGCCTGAATGAGCAGTTCTTC
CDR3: CASSQIAARGGLNEQFF

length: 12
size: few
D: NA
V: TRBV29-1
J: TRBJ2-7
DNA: TGCAGCGTGTCAGGGCTGGGCTACGAGCAGTACTTC
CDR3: CSVSGLGYEQYF

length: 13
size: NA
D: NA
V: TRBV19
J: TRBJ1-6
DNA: TGTGCCAGCAAGGACGGTTTTCGCTCACCCCTCCACTTT
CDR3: CASKDGFRSPLHF

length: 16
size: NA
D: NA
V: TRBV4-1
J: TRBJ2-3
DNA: TGCGCCAGCAGCCGTACAGTGGATCGAAGCACAGATACGCAGTATTTT
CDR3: CASSRTVDRSTDTQYF

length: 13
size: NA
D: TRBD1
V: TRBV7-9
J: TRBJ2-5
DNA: TGTGCCAGCGGGACAGAGAACCAAGAGACCCAGTACTTC
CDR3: CASGTENQETQYF

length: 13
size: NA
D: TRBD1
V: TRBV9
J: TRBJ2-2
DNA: TGTGCCAGCAGCGCTGGGACAGTTAATAGGCTGTTTTTT
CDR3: CASSAGTVNRLFF

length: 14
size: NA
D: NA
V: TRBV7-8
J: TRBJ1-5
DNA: TGTGCCAGCACCGTCAGATATAGCAATCAGCCCCAGCATTTT
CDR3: CASTVRYSNQPQHF

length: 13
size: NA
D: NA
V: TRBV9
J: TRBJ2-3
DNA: TGTGCCAGCGAATATGACAGCACAGATACGCAGTATTTT
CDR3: CASEYDSTDTQYF

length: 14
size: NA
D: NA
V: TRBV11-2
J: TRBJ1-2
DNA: TGTGCCAGCAGCTTAAACGGGGGTAACTATGGCTACACCTTC
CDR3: CASSLNGGNYGYTF

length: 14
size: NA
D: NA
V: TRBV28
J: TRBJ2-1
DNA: TGTGCCAGCACCTCTCCCTGGCGGGTCACTGAGCAGTTCTTC
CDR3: CASTSPWRVTEQFF

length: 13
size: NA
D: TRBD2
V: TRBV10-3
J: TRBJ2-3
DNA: TGTGCCACGACTAGCACAAGCACAGATACGCAGTATTTT
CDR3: CATTSTSTDTQYF

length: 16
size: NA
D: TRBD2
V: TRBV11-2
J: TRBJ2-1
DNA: TGTGCCAGCAGCCCGGAGATAGCGGGACCTATGACCGAGCAGTTCTTC
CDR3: CASSPEIAGPMTEQFF

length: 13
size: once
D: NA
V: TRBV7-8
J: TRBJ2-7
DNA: TGTGCCAGCAGCAAGACAGTCCTCTACGAGCAGTACTTC
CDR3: CASSKTVLYEQYF

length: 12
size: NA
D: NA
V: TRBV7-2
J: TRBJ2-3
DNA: TGTGCCAGCAGCCTCTCCTCCGATACGCAGTATTTT
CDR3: CASSLSSDTQYF

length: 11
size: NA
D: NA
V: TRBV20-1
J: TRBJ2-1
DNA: TGCAGTGGCGTTATTCACAATGAGCAGTTCTTC
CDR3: CSGVIHNEQFF